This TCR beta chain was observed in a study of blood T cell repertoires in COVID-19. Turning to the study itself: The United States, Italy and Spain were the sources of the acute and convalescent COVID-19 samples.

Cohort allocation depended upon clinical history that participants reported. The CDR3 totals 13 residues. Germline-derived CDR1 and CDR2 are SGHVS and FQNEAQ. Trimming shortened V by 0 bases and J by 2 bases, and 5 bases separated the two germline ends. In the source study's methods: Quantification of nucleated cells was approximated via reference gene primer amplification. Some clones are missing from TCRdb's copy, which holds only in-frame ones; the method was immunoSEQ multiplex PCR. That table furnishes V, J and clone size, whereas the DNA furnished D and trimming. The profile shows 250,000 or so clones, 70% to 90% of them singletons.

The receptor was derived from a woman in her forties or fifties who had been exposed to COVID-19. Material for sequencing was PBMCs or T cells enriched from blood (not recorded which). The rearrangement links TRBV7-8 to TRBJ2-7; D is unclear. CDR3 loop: CASSLARTYEQYF. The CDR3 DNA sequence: TGTGCCAGCAGCTTAGCGCGGACCTACGAGCAGTACTTC.